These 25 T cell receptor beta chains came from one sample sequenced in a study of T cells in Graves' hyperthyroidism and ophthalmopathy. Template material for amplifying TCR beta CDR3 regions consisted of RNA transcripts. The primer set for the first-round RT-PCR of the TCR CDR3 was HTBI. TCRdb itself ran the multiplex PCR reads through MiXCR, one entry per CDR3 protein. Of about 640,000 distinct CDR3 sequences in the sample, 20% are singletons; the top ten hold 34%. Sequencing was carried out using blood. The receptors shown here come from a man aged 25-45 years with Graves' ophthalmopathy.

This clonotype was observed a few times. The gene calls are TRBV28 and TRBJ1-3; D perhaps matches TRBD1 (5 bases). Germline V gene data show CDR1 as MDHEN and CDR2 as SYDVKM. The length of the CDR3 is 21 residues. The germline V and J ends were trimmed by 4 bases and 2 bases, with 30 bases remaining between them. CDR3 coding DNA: TGTGCCAGCAGTTCCCCGGTTGGGGCGGCGGGGGATGGCTATCCTGGAAACACCATATATTTT. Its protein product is CASSSPVGAAGDGYPGNTIYF. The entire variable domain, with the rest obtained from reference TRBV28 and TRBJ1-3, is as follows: DVKVTQSSRYLVKRTGEKVFLECVQDMDHENMFWYRQDPGLGLRLIYFSYDVKMKEKGDIPEGYSVSREKKERFSLILESASTNQTSMYLCASSSPVGAAGDGYPGNTIYFGEGSWLTVV.

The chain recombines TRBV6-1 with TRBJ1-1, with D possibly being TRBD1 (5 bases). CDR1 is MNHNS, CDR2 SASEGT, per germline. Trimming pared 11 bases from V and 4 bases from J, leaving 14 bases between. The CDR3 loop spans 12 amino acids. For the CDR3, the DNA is TGTGCCGTGGGACCCTCGCCCACTGAAGCTTTCTTT. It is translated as CAVGPSPTEAFF.

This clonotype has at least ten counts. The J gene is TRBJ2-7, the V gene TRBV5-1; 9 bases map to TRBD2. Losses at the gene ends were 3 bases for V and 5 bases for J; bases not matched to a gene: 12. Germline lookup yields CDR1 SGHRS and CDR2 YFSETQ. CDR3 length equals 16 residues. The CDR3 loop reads CASSWRGREGGDEQYF. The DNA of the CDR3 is TGCGCCAGCAGCTGGAGGGGGCGGGAGGGAGGAGACGAGCAGTACTTC.

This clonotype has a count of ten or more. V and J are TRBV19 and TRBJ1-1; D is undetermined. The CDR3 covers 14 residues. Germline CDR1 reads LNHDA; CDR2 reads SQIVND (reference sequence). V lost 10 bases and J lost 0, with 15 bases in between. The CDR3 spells CATRIRVMNTEAFF. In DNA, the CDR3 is TGTGCCACCCGCATAAGGGTCATGAACACTGAAGCTTTCTTT.

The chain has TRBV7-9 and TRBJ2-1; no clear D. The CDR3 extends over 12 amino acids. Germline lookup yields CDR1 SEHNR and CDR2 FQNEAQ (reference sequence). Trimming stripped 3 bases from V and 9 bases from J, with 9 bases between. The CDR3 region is CASSFSVGEQFF. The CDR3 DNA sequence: TGTGCCAGCAGCTTCTCCGTTGGTGAGCAGTTCTTC.

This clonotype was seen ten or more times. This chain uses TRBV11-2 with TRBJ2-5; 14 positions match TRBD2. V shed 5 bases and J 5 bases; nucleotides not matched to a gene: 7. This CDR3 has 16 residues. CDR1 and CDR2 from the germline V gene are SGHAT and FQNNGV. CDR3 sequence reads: CASSPRLAGGMETQYF. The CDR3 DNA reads TGTGCCAGCAGCCCAAGACTAGCGGGAGGGATGGAGACCCAGTACTTC.

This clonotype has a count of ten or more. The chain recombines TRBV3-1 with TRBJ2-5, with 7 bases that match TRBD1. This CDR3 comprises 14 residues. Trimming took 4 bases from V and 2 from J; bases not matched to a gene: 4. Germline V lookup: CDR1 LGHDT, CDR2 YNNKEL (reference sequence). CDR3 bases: TGTGCCAGCAGCCGGTCAGGGGGACAAGAGACCCAGTACTTC. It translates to CASSRSGGQETQYF.

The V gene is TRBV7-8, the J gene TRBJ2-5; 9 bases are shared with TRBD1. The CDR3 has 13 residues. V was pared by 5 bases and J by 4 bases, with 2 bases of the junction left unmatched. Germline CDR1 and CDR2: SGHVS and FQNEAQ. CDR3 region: CASSTGQGETQYF. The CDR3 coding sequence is TGTGCCAGCAGCACGGGACAGGGAGAGACCCAGTACTTC.

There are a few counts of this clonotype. The CDR3, as DNA: TGTGCCAGCAGCTTAGTCCCTGCAGAGACCCAGTACTTC. Translated: CASSLVPAETQYF. The genes are TRBV7-2 and TRBJ2-5; D gene uncertain. This CDR3 region has 13 residues. Trimming cost V 1 base and J 4 bases, with 7 bases left between them. Germline CDR1 reads SGHTA; CDR2 reads FQGNSA.

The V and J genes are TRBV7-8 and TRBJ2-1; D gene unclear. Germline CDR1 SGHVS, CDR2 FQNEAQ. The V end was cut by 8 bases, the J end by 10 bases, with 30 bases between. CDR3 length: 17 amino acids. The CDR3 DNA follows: TGTGCCAGCCGCCCTCCCTTAGAACATGCCGGCAACGGGGAGCAGTTCTTC. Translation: CASRPPLEHAGNGEQFF.

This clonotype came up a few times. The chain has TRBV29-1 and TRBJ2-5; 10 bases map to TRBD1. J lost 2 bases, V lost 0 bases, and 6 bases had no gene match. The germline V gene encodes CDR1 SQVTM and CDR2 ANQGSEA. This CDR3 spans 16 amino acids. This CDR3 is CSVEDPGTGVQETQYF. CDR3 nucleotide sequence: TGCAGCGTTGAAGATCCGGGGACAGGGGTTCAAGAGACCCAGTACTTC.

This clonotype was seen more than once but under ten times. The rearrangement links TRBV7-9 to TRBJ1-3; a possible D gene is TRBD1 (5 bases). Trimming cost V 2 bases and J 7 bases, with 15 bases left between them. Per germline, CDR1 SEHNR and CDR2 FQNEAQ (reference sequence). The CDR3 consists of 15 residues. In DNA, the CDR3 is TGTGCCAGCAGCTTAAGGGGCAGCTCGACGAACACCATATATTTT. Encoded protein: CASSLRGSSTNTIYF.

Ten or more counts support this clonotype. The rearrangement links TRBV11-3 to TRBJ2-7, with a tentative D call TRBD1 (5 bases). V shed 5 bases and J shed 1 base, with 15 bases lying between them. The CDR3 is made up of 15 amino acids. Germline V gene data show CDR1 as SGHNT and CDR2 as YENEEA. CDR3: CASSADSSRSYEQYF. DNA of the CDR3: TGTGCCAGCAGCGCTGACAGTTCCCGGTCCTACGAGCAGTACTTC.

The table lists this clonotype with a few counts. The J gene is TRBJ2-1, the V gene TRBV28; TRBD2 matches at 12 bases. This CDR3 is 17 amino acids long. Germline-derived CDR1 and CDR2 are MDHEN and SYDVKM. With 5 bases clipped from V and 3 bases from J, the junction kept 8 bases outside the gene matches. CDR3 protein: CASSAGTSGYLYNEQFF. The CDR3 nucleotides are TGTGCCAGCAGTGCCGGGACTAGCGGGTATCTCTACAATGAGCAGTTCTTC.

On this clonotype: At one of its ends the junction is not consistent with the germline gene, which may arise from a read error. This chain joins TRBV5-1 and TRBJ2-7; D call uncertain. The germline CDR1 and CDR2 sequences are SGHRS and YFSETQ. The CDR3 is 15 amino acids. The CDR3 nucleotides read TGCGCCAGCAGCTCTCATCCGTCGGACGGCTACGGGCAGTACTTC. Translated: CASSSHPSDGYGQYF. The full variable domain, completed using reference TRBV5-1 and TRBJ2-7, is KAGVTQTPRYLIKTRGQQVTLSCSPISGHRSVSWYQQTPGQGLQFLFEYFSETQRNKGNFPGRFSGRQFSNSRSEMNVSTLELGDSALYLCASSSHPSDGYGQYFGPGTRLTVT.

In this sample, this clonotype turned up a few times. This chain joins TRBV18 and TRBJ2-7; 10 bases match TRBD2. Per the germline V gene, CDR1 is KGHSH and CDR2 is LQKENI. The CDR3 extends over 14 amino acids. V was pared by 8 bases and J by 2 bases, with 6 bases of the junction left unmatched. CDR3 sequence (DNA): TGTGCCAGCCGGACTAGCGGAGCGGCCTACGAGCAGTACTTC. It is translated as CASRTSGAAYEQYF.

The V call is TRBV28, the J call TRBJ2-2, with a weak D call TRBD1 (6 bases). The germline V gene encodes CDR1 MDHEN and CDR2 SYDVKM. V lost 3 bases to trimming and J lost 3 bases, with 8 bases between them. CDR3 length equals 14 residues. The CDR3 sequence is CASSFTGYTGELFF. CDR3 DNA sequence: TGTGCCAGCAGTTTTACAGGGTACACCGGGGAGCTGTTTTTT.

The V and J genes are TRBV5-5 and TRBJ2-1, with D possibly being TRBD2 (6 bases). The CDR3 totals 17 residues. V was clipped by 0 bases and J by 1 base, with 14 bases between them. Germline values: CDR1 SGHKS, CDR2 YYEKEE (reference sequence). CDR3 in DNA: TGTGCCAGCAGCTTGGAGGCGGGACGAGCGTCCTACAATGAGCAGTTCTTC. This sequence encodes CASSLEAGRASYNEQFF.

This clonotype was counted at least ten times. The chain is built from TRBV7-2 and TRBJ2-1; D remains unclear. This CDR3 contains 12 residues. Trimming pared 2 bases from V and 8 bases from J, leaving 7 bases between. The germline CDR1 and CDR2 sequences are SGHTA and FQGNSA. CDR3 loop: CASSLSLDEQFF. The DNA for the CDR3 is TGTGCCAGCAGCTTATCTCTGGATGAGCAGTTCTTC.

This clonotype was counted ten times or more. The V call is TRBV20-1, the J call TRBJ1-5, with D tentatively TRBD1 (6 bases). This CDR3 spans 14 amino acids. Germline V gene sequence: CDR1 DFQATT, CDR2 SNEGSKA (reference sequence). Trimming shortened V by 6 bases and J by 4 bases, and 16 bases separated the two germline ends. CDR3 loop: CSAGGGGGNQPQHF. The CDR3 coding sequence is TGCAGTGCCGGAGGGGGTGGAGGGAATCAGCCCCAGCATTTT.

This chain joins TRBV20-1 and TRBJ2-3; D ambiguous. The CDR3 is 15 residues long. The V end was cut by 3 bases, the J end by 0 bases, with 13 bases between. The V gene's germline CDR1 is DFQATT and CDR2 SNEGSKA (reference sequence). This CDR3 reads CSASIAGISTDTQYF. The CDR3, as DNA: TGCAGTGCTAGTATCGCAGGAATTAGCACAGATACGCAGTATTTT.

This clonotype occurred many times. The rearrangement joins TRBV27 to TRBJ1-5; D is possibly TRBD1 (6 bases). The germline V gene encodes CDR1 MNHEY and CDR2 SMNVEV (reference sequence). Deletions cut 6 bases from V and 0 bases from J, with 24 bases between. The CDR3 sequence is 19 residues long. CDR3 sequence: CASSRRPPGDSYSNQPQHF. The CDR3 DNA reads TGTGCCAGCAGCCGTCGGCCGCCAGGGGACTCGTATAGCAATCAGCCCCAGCATTTT.

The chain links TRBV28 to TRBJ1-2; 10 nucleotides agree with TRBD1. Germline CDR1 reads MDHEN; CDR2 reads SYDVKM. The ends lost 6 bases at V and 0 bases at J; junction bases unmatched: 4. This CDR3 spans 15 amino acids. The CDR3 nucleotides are TGTGCCAGCAGACCCGGGACAGGGGCTAACTATGGCTACACCTTC. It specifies CASRPGTGANYGYTF.

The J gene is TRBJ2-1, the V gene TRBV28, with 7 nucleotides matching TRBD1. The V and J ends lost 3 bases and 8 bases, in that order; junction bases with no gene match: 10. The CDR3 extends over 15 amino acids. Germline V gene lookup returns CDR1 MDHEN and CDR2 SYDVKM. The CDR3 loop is CASSLWDRRAYEQFF. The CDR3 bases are TGTGCCAGCAGTTTGTGGGACAGACGGGCGTATGAGCAGTTCTTC.

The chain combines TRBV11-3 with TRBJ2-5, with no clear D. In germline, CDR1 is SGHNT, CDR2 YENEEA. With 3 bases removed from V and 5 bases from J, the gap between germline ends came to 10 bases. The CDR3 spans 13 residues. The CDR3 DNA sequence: TGTGCCAGCAGCTTGAACTTCTTCGAGACCCAGTACTTC. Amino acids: CASSLNFFETQYF.